This T cell receptor (beta chain) was found in a study of T-cell reconstitution after alpha-beta-depleted transplantation in children. V shed 4 bases and J shed 2 bases, with 11 bases lying between them. The germline V gene has CDR1 SQVTM and CDR2 ANQGSEA. This CDR3 spans 13 amino acids. This sample's TCRbeta library carried unique molecular identifier barcodes. TCRdb analysed the PCR reads with MiXCR anew, one entry per CDR3 protein. The table records approximately 400,000 distinct CDR3 sequences, 11% of them present only once. The sequencing here drew on PBMCs from the stem cell graft donor, taken from the stem cell graft. This rearrangement joins TRBV29-1 to TRBJ1-1; D unresolved. The receptor was isolated from a human donor who donated a stem cell graft to a child with acute myeloid leukemia. The CDR3 bases are TGCAGCGTTGTATGGCAGCTTAACACTGAAGCTTTCTTT. Its translation is CSVVWQLNTEAFF.